The rows below give T cell receptor beta chains drawn from one sample of a study of beta chain features in type 1 diabetes. The assay was immunoSEQ multiplex PCR, and TCRdb's table has in-frame clones only and misses some. This table holds about 220,000 clones, about a tenth found once. The sequenced material came from central memory CD4+ T cells from blood. These receptors were taken from a man aged 18 to 29 in good health. The CDR3 runs from the conserved cysteine through the conserved F or W. The D gene is left open where the match is weak. Expanded clones are given a class, and other clones once, few, many or no size at all.

CDR3 DNA | CDR3 protein | clone size | J gene | V gene | D gene
TGTGCCTGGAGTGTAGGGCTCCCGGGGGATACGCAGTATTTT | CAWSVGLPGDTQYF | few | TRBJ2-3 | TRBV30 | .
TGTGCCAGCAGCCAATCTGACAGCTACTCCTACAATGAGCAGTTCTTC | CASSQSDSYSYNEQFF | many | TRBJ2-1 | TRBV16 | .
TGTGCCACCATCTCTTTTGGGGGACGGGAGACCCAGTACTTC | CATISFGGRETQYF | . | TRBJ2-5 | TRBV28 | .
TGTGCCAGCTCACAGAGACAGTCTGGGGCCAACGTCCTGACTTTC | CASSQRQSGANVLTF | few | TRBJ2-6 | TRBV18 | .
TGCGCCAGCAGCTTGGGGACTAGCGGGCTCATCAATGAGCAGTTCTTC | CASSLGTSGLINEQFF | few | TRBJ2-1 | TRBV5-1 | TRBD2
TGTGCCAGCAGCTTGGACAGGGGGGAGCTGTTTTTT | CASSLDRGELFF | . | TRBJ2-2 | TRBV7-2 | TRBD1
TGTGCCAGCAGTAGACAGGGGAAGTTCAGCTACACCTTC | CASSRQGKFSYTF | . | TRBJ1-2 | TRBV2 | TRBD1
TGTGCCAGCAGCTTTGCGGGGGGAACTGAAGCTTTCTTT | CASSFAGGTEAFF | . | TRBJ1-1 | TRBV7-9 | .
TGTGCCAGCAGCTGGCTAGCGGGAGGCTACAATGAGCAGTTCTTC | CASSWLAGGYNEQFF | . | TRBJ2-1 | TRBV7-2 | TRBD2
TGTGCCAGCAGCGTAGGGCAGCGGGATGAGCAGTTCTTC | CASSVGQRDEQFF | . | TRBJ2-1 | TRBV9 | .
TGTGCCAGCAGGCGGGAGGCCCCCTACAATGAGCAGTTCTTC | CASRREAPYNEQFF | many | TRBJ2-1 | TRBV7-2 | TRBD2
TGTGCCTGGAGTCCAAGGGATACGCAGTATTTT | CAWSPRDTQYF | few | TRBJ2-3 | TRBV30 | .
TGTGCCACAAGCGGGTCCCCCAACCCCAATGAGCAGTTCTTC | CATSGSPNPNEQFF | many | TRBJ2-1 | TRBV15 | .
TGCAGCGCCCGAGAAACCTACGAGCAGTACTTC | CSARETYEQYF | few | TRBJ2-7 | TRBV29-1 | .
TGTGCCAGCAGCCCTCTCACTAGCGGGTTCTACAATGAGCAGTTCTTC | CASSPLTSGFYNEQFF | many | TRBJ2-1 | TRBV5-6 | TRBD2
TGCAGCTATGGGACTAGCGGTAATGAGCAGTTCTTC | CSYGTSGNEQFF | many | TRBJ2-1 | TRBV29-1 | TRBD2
TGTGCCAGCATAATAACAGGACAGAAAGCTTTCTTT | CASIITGQKAFF | few | TRBJ1-1 | TRBV13 | .
TGTGCCAGCCTTCCACCAGCGGGAGGGCCCTATCACGAGCAGTACTTC | CASLPPAGGPYHEQYF | few | TRBJ2-7 | TRBV18 | TRBD2
TGTGCCAGCAGCAGTGGGACAGGGAACGATCAGCCCCAGCATTTT | CASSSGTGNDQPQHF | . | TRBJ1-5 | TRBV7-8 | TRBD1
TGCGCCAGCAGACAGGGAACTAATGAAAAACTGTTTTTT | CASRQGTNEKLFF | many | TRBJ1-4 | TRBV5-1 | .
TGTGCCAGCAGCCGAACTTCGGGACTTCCATACGAGCAGTACTTC | CASSRTSGLPYEQYF | few | TRBJ2-7 | TRBV9 | .
TGCGCCAGCAGCCGGGGACCCTCCTACAATGAGCAGTTCTTC | CASSRGPSYNEQFF | . | TRBJ2-1 | TRBV5-1 | .
TGCAGCGTTGTTTCTGGGAGCGCTGGGGCCAACGTCCTGACTTTC | CSVVSGSAGANVLTF | . | TRBJ2-6 | TRBV29-1 | .
TGTGCCTGGAGGAGGCCGGGAAATGAAAAACTGTTTTTT | CAWRRPGNEKLFF | . | TRBJ1-4 | TRBV30 | .
TGTGCCAGGGCGGCCTGCAGCAGTCCTTGGGTAGAGACCCAGTACTTC | CARAACSSPWVETQYF | . | TRBJ2-5 | TRBV9 | .
TGTGCCAGCAGTGAAGCTGGCAGGGCCTACGAGCAGTACTTC | CASSEAGRAYEQYF | . | TRBJ2-7 | TRBV2 | .
TGCGCCAGCAGCCAAGCAGTCCCTGGAAACACCATATATTTT | CASSQAVPGNTIYF | . | TRBJ1-3 | TRBV4-3 | .
TGCGCCAGCAGACGAGCGGAGAGCTCCTACAATGAGCAGTTCTTC | CASRRAESSYNEQFF | . | TRBJ2-1 | TRBV4-1 | .
TGCAGCGTTCTAGGGTACCCTAGCGGGAGCACAGATACGCAGTATTTT | CSVLGYPSGSTDTQYF | . | TRBJ2-3 | TRBV29-1 | TRBD2
TGTGCCAGCAGCGTGGGGTCACGCACAGATACGCAGTATTTT | CASSVGSRTDTQYF | few | TRBJ2-3 | TRBV9 | .
TGTGCCAGCACCGAACAAGGTCGTGGTGGCATTCAGTACTTC | CASTEQGRGGIQYF | few | TRBJ2-4 | TRBV25-1 | .
TGTGCCAGCAGCCTTAGAAGCTCCTACAATGAGCAGTTCTTC | CASSLRSSYNEQFF | few | TRBJ2-1 | TRBV5-4 | .
TGCGCCAGCAGCGTGGACAGCGAAGGAGGCACTGAAGCTTTCTTT | CASSVDSEGGTEAFF | . | TRBJ1-1 | TRBV5-1 | .
TGTGCCACCAGCAGAGAACAGGGGGGACAGCCCCAGCATTTT | CATSREQGGQPQHF | once | TRBJ1-5 | TRBV15 | TRBD1
TGTGCCAGCTCACCTCTGGGGGAAGAGACCCAGTACTTC | CASSPLGEETQYF | few | TRBJ2-5 | TRBV18 | .
TGTGCCAGCAGCGAAGACATACTGTGGAAGCAGTACTTC | CASSEDILWKQYF | . | TRBJ2-7 | TRBV5-4 | .
TGCAGCGTGCTTCCCGGGGGGACAGATACGCAGTATTTT | CSVLPGGTDTQYF | many | TRBJ2-3 | TRBV29-1 | TRBD2
TGTGCCTGCAAGACGGGGGGCGCGATCACTGAAGCTTTCTTT | CACKTGGAITEAFF | . | TRBJ1-1 | TRBV30 | .
TGTGCCAGCAGCTTACAGGATACAGGGGTTTCCGAGCAGTACTTC | CASSLQDTGVSEQYF | few | TRBJ2-7 | TRBV7-2 | TRBD1
TGTGCCAGCAGTCGGGACATCGCCTACAATGAGCAGTTCTTC | CASSRDIAYNEQFF | . | TRBJ2-1 | TRBV11-2 | .
TGTGCCAGCAGCTTGGTGACAGGGACTAATGAAAAACTGTTTTTT | CASSLVTGTNEKLFF | . | TRBJ1-4 | TRBV7-2 | TRBD1
TGTGCCTGGGGCGCGCTCTACGAGCAGTACTTC | CAWGALYEQYF | few | TRBJ2-7 | TRBV30 | .